Listed below are T cell receptor beta chains from one sample, sequenced in a study of cytomegalovirus exposure and HLA in healthy donors. The assay was immunoSEQ multiplex PCR, and TCRdb's table has in-frame clones only and misses some. The data contain more than 65,000 clones, 79% of them singletons. Sequenced sample: PBMCs. The receptor set was obtained from a woman in her forties in good health and CMV-seropositive. Both conserved end residues are part of each CDR3. The order of the fields is J gene, clone size, D gene, V gene, CDR3 protein, CDR3 DNA. A D gene is named only where the DNA matches it firmly. Where a row states a size, it is once, few, many or the class of an expanded clone; other rows omit it.

>TRBJ2-5|once|TRBD1|TRBV5-6
CASSPDTGAGETQYF
TGTGCCAGCAGCCCGGACACAGGGGCCGGAGAGACCCAGTACTTC
>TRBJ1-1|NA|TRBD1|TRBV29-1
CSVSTGGADTEAFF
TGCAGCGTTAGTACAGGGGGCGCGGACACTGAAGCTTTCTTT
>TRBJ2-4|NA|TRBD1|TRBV6-1
CASSELRQGIQYF
TGTGCCAGCAGTGAGTTGAGACAGGGGATCCAGTACTTC
>TRBJ2-7|few|NA|TRBV5-4
CASSLRAAGPSYEQYF
TGTGCCAGCAGCTTGCGAGCGGCCGGTCCATCCTACGAGCAGTACTTC
>TRBJ2-5|NA|NA|TRBV28
CASSLRDRQETQYF
TGTGCCAGCAGTTTAAGAGACAGACAAGAGACCCAGTACTTC
>TRBJ1-2|few|NA|TRBV25-1
CASSEEASPGYGYTF
TGTGCCAGCAGTGAGGAAGCGAGCCCGGGCTATGGCTACACCTTC
>TRBJ2-1|NA|NA|TRBV30
CAWSAGYNEQFF
TGTGCCTGGAGTGCCGGCTACAATGAGCAGTTCTTC
>TRBJ2-1|NA|TRBD1|TRBV5-1
CASSLVTGGSYNEQFF
TGCGCCAGCAGCTTGGTGACAGGGGGATCCTACAATGAGCAGTTCTTC
>TRBJ2-7|few|TRBD2|TRBV28
CATVAGGPYEQYF
TGTGCCACCGTAGCGGGGGGGCCCTACGAGCAGTACTTC
>TRBJ2-7|once|TRBD1|TRBV5-1
CASTPDRGSYEQYF
TGCGCCAGCACCCCCGACAGGGGCTCCTACGAGCAGTACTTC